These T cell receptor beta chains were read from a single sample in a study of cytomegalovirus exposure and HLA in healthy donors. Produced via immunoSEQ multiplex PCR; TCRdb's table is partial and in-frame only. The sample lists about 73,000 clones, around 90% occurring once. Source material: PBMCs. Every receptor here comes from a woman younger than 35 in good health and CMV-seropositive. The conserved cysteine and the conserved F or W are not part of the CDR3 here.

v_call	j_call	cdr3_length	cdr3_aa
TRBV11-2	TRBJ2-3	12	ASNLAGSTDTQY
TRBV11-2	.	14	ASSFWGGGGSYEQY
TRBV30	TRBJ1-5	11	AWSVQGDQPQH
TRBV30	TRBJ1-4	13	AWSETGGEREKLF
TRBV7-9	TRBJ2-1	12	ASSLWSSSDEQF
TRBV9	TRBJ2-1	14	ASSPQASGRYNEQF
TRBV7-9	TRBJ1-1	10	ASCQGNTEAF
TRBV7-6	TRBJ2-2	14	ASSLAGGAGTGELF
TRBV6-6	.	11	ASSYEEIYEQY
TRBV19	TRBJ1-3	11	ASIPGGRNTIY